This is a list of T cell receptor beta chains from one sample in a study of T cell repertoires in cytomegalovirus infection. TCRdb analysed the reads with MiXCR anew, one entry per CDR3 protein. The sample lists fewer than 850,000 distinct CDR3 sequences, almost 30% seen once, with less than 15% in the top ten. These TCRs' antigens remain unknown. Source: cultured CD8+ T cells from PBMCs, taken from culture after CMV antigen stimulation. Receptor source: a human donor in good health (CMV status not recorded). Some clones in this sample may be carry-over from other donors' samples. The CDR3 runs from the conserved cysteine through the conserved F or W. Fields, in order: clone size, V gene, J gene, D gene, CDR3 DNA, CDR3 protein. D genes are given only for firm matches. For some rows the clone size is stated as once, few or many, or as a class when expanded; others skip it.

>-|TRBV6-6|TRBJ1-5|-
TGTGCCAGCAGTTACCTCCTTAAACCCCAGCCCCGGCATTTT
CASSYLLKPQPRHF
>-|TRBV6-1|TRBJ1-6|-
TGTGCCAGCAGGACGGATAATTCACCCCTCCACTTT
CASRTDNSPLHF
>-|TRBV10-3|TRBJ2-7|TRBD2
TGTGCCATCGGGGGGGAGCGGTACGAGCAGTACTTC
CAIGGERYEQYF
>-|TRBV12-3/TRBV12-4|TRBJ2-5|-
TGTGCCAGCAGTTTTTTAGGGACAGAGACCCAGTACTTC
CASSFLGTETQYF
>-|TRBV10-3|TRBJ2-2|TRBD1
TGTGCCATGCAGGACAGGGTGGTCACCGGGGAGCTGTTTTTT
CAMQDRVVTGELFF
>few|TRBV7-8|TRBJ2-5|-
TGTGCCAGCAGCACTCGACTAGGTCTGGAGACCCAGTACTTC
CASSTRLGLETQYF
>many|TRBV7-8|TRBJ2-1|TRBD2
TGTGCCAGCAAAACTAGCGGGGGCAGCTCCTACAATGAGCAGTTCTTC
CASKTSGGSSYNEQFF
>few|TRBV5-6|TRBJ2-3|-
TGTGCCAGCAGATTCACCGGGACCTTCACAGATACGCAGTATTTT
CASRFTGTFTDTQYF
>many|TRBV6-1|TRBJ2-2|-
TGTGCCAGCAGTCTTACAAGCACCGGGGAGCTGTTTTTT
CASSLTSTGELFF
>few|TRBV19|TRBJ2-1|TRBD1
TGTGCCAGTAGTATAGACCCTTACGGGACAGGGAGGGATGAGCAGTTCTTC
CASSIDPYGTGRDEQFF
>few|TRBV6-6|TRBJ1-6|-
TGTGCCAGCAGTTCGTACAGCGGTCAGGGTCAGGGTAATTCACCCCTCCACTTT
CASSSYSGQGQGNSPLHF
>-|TRBV10-3|TRBJ1-2|-
TGTGCCATCAGTGTTCAAACGGGAGCTAACTATGGCTACACCTTC
CAISVQTGANYGYTF
>few|TRBV7-8|TRBJ1-5|TRBD1
TGTGCCAGCAGCTTAGATCCAGGGGGGGCATATAGCAATCAGCCCCAGCATTTT
CASSLDPGGAYSNQPQHF
>few|TRBV15|TRBJ2-1|-
TGTGCCACCAGCCAAATTGGGGGTCCCATCTCCTACTACAATGAGCAGTTCTTC
CATSQIGGPISYYNEQFF
>-|TRBV4-3|TRBJ1-1|-
TGCGCCAGCAGCCAAGATCTCGCAGCGGACACTGAAGCTTTCTTT
CASSQDLAADTEAFF
>many|TRBV20-1|TRBJ1-5|-
TGCAGTGCTCAATGGAGGGCGAGGGCGAGGGGCAATCAGCCCCAGCATTTT
CSAQWRARARGNQPQHF
>-|TRBV5-6|TRBJ2-1|TRBD1
TGTGCCAGCAGCTTCGGACAGGGGCCCAATGAGCAGTTCTTC
CASSFGQGPNEQFF
>few|TRBV12-3/TRBV12-4|TRBJ2-1|TRBD2
TGTGCCAGAAAGGGACGGAGGACTAGCGGGGGGGCCGAGGATGAGCAGTTCTTC
CARKGRRTSGGAEDEQFF
>-|TRBV4-1|TRBJ1-1|-
TGCGCCAGCAGCCAAGACCACAGGGACAACACTGAAGCTTTCTTT
CASSQDHRDNTEAFF
>few|TRBV28|TRBJ1-1|TRBD1
TGTGCCAGCAGCCGGATTACCTGGGACAGTGACAAGAACACTGAAGCTTTCTTT
CASSRITWDSDKNTEAFF
>-|TRBV6-8|TRBJ2-7|TRBD1
TGTGCCAGCAGTTACCCGAACCCCTCCCGGGACAGTACCTACGAGCAGTACTTC
CASSYPNPSRDSTYEQYF
>-|TRBV14|TRBJ2-5|-
TGTGCCAGCAGTCTGGACTACCGAAAAGAGACCCAGTACTTC
CASSLDYRKETQYF
>-|TRBV20-1|TRBJ2-5|-
TGCAGTGCTTTAGGAGACCTCCAAGAGACCCAGTACTTC
CSALGDLQETQYF
>-|TRBV27|TRBJ1-1|-
TGTGCCAGCAGTCAACACGAGAACACTGAAGCTTTCTTT
CASSQHENTEAFF
>few|TRBV2|TRBJ2-1|-
TGTGCCAGCAATAACCAGGGTAGCAAGAGAGATGAGCAGTTCTTC
CASNNQGSKRDEQFF
>-|TRBV7-9|TRBJ2-1|TRBD2
TGTGCCAGCAGCTTACCGGGGCTAGCGGGGGAGGAGCAGTTCTTC
CASSLPGLAGEEQFF
>-|TRBV4-1|TRBJ1-2|-
TGCGCCAGCAGCCAGGGGGGCGGAGGCTACACCTTC
CASSQGGGGYTF
>many|TRBV24-1|TRBJ2-2|-
TGTGCCACCAGTGATTTGTACACAGGAAACACCGGGGAGCTGTTTTTT
CATSDLYTGNTGELFF
>once|TRBV6-1|TRBJ1-1|-
TGTGCCAGCTGGGGCAGGGGCTTTCTCGAAGCTTTCTTT
CASWGRGFLEAFF